This TCR beta chain is drawn from a study of cytomegalovirus exposure and HLA in healthy donors. The PCR had 60 Vbeta and 13 Jbeta primers. Generated by immunoSEQ multiplex PCR, the TCRdb table keeps only in-frame clones and is missing some. The sample records 90,000 to 110,000 clones, about three quarters being singletons. This clone has just one count. One end of the junction fails to match germline, which may point to a read error. Per the germline V gene, CDR1 is SGDLS and CDR2 is YYNGEE. This CDR3 is 14 amino acids long. The chain has TRBV9 and TRBJ2-1, with 7 bases identical to TRBD1. Material: PBMCs. This TCR came from a woman in her 40s in good health and CMV-seropositive. CDR3 nucleotides: TGTGCCAGCAGCAGGGGGCTAGCTGGAATAGAGCGGTTCTTC. It translates to CASSRGLAGIERFF.